The next 13 T cell receptor beta chains were all read from a single sample in a study of blood T cell repertoires in COVID-19. Measured with immunoSEQ multiplex PCR; TCRdb has only the in-frame clones, and not every one. The sample records under 170,000 clones, about nine tenths being singletons. The sequencing input was peripheral blood. These receptors all stem from a woman in her sixties with active or convalescent COVID-19.

The rearrangement uses TRBV6-4 and TRBJ1-2, with D perhaps TRBD1 (6 bases). V lost 8 bases to trimming and J lost 8 bases, with 18 bases between them. Per germline, CDR1 MRHNA and CDR2 SNTAGT. The CDR3 runs to 13 residues. Here the CDR3 DNA reads TGTGCCAGCCGCTCCCAAGGGGGGGGAGGCTACACCTTC. Translation gives CASRSQGGGGYTF.

This clone was found once. The chain links TRBV7-9 to TRBJ2-1; TRBD1 is a possible D gene (5 bases). V lost 5 bases, J lost 4 bases, and 6 bases lay in between. The CDR3 consists of 12 residues. Per germline, CDR1 SEHNR and CDR2 FQNEAQ (reference sequence). The CDR3 sequence: CASSRQYNEQFF. The CDR3 nucleotides read TGTGCCAGCAGCCGACAGTACAATGAGCAGTTCTTC.

V and J are TRBV9 and TRBJ2-5; D is unresolved. Trimming left V 0 bases short and J 2 bases short, with 8 bases between. CDR3 length: 14 amino acids. Germline V gene lookup returns CDR1 SGDLS and CDR2 YYNGEE. CDR3: CASSVGEVQETQYF. The CDR3 coding sequence is TGTGCCAGCAGCGTAGGAGAGGTACAAGAGACCCAGTACTTC.

The genes are TRBV6-6 and TRBJ2-2, with 7 bases fitting TRBD2. CDR3 length: 15 amino acids. J gave up 3 bases and V 2 bases, and 3 bases lay outside the gene matches. The germline gives CDR1 MNHNY, CDR2 SVGAGI (reference sequence). As DNA, the CDR3 is TGTGCCAGCAGTTACGGGGGGGGTGACACCGGGGAGCTGTTTTTT. Translated: CASSYGGGDTGELFF.

This rearrangement joins TRBV7-8 to TRBJ1-5; possibly TRBD1 for D (6 bases). CDR3 length equals 13 residues. Trimming pared 4 bases from V and 7 bases from J, leaving 11 bases between. From germline, CDR1 is SGHVS and CDR2 FQNEAQ. This chain's CDR3 is CASSSQQGQPQHF. CDR3 nucleotides: TGTGCCAGCAGCTCCCAGCAGGGGCAGCCCCAGCATTTT.

The CDR3 reads CASSVGAGGNTIYF. DNA of the CDR3: TGTGCCAGCAGCGTAGGGGCAGGGGGAAACACCATATATTTT. The chain links TRBV9 to TRBJ1-3; a possible D gene is TRBD1 (5 bases). V was clipped by 0 bases and J by 4 bases, with 8 bases between them. Germline V gene data show CDR1 as SGDLS and CDR2 as YYNGEE. The CDR3 is 14 amino acids.

This chain connects TRBV7-2 to TRBJ2-5, with D possibly being TRBD1 (6 bases). The CDR3 runs 15 residues. Trimming took 2 bases from V and 2 from J, leaving 12 bases between them. The germline CDR1 and CDR2 sequences are SGHTA and FQGNSA. The CDR3 here is CASSLFQGKQETQYF. The CDR3 DNA is TGTGCCAGCAGCTTATTCCAGGGGAAACAAGAGACCCAGTACTTC.

The chain has TRBV27 and TRBJ1-1; D might be TRBD1 (6 bases). Germline assignment: CDR1 MNHEY and CDR2 SMNVEV (reference sequence). The CDR3 covers 15 residues. V was clipped by 3 bases and J by 0 bases, with 11 bases between them. CDR3 DNA sequence: TGTGCCAGCAGTTTTGTAGGGGGTCTGAACACTGAAGCTTTCTTT. Translated: CASSFVGGLNTEAFF.

J is TRBJ1-2 and V is TRBV3-1 (or the pseudogene TRBV3-2); D unclear. The CDR3 totals 12 residues. The germline V and J ends were trimmed by 4 bases and 8 bases, with 11 bases remaining between them. The V gene's germline CDR1 is LGHDT and CDR2 YNNKEL (reference sequence). This chain's CDR3 is CASSLNNGGYTF. CDR3 nucleotide sequence: TGTGCCAGCAGCCTAAACAACGGGGGCTACACCTTC.

The chain's CDR3 is CASRLTVNTEAFF. The CDR3 coding sequence is TGTGCCAGCAGACTGACAGTGAACACTGAAGCTTTCTTT. The V call is TRBV12-3 or TRBV12-4, the J call TRBJ1-1; a possible D gene is TRBD1 (5 bases). The CDR3 is 13 amino acids. Trimming shortened V by 6 bases and J by 0 bases, and 8 bases separated the two germline ends.

The chain carries TRBV24-1 and TRBJ2-3; 11 bases line up with TRBD1. Looked up from germline, CDR1 is KGHDR and CDR2 is SFDVKD. CDR3 length equals 18 residues. J was trimmed by 1 base and V by 5 bases; bases with no gene match: 10. The CDR3 is CATSGGTGGITGTDTQYF. The CDR3, as DNA: TGTGCCACCAGTGGCGGGACAGGGGGGATCACTGGCACAGATACGCAGTATTTT.

This clone was recorded a few times. V gene TRBV6-5 combines with J gene TRBJ1-1, with D possibly being TRBD1 (5 bases). CDR3 length: 14 amino acids. Deletions cut 2 bases from V and 2 bases from J, with 9 bases between. CDR1 is MNHEY and CDR2 is SVGAGI in the germline V gene. The CDR3 region has the DNA TGTGCCAGCAGTTACGAAAGGGGAAACACTGAAGCTTTCTTT. Translation gives CASSYERGNTEAFF.

The table lists this clone with a few counts. The rearrangement joins TRBV5-6 to TRBJ1-5; D is unclear. The germline V gene has CDR1 SGHDT and CDR2 YYEEEE. Trimming stripped 0 bases from V and 4 bases from J, with 8 bases between. This CDR3 is 14 amino acids long. This chain's CDR3 is CASSLGQVNQPQHF. For the CDR3, the DNA is TGTGCCAGCAGCTTGGGGCAGGTGAATCAGCCCCAGCATTTT.